This TCR beta chain appears in the sequencing data of a study of glioma-infiltrating T cells after dendritic cell vaccination. Described time point: after dendritic cell vaccination, including at tumor progression/relapse. PBMC sampling occurred before vaccination, two weeks after the third dose, and at progression. Primers: 60 V beta forward and 13 J beta reverse. Here immunoSEQ multiplex PCR was the method, and the copy in TCRdb shows in-frame clones only, minus some. This sample has 99,000 or so clones, with roughly 89% found just once. V lost 5 bases to trimming and J lost 1 base, with 3 bases between them. Germline CDR1 reads MDHEN; CDR2 reads SYDVKM. The CDR3 length is 13 residues.

The source is a human donor with glioblastoma. The material sequenced was blood, taken after dendritic cell vaccination. The chain combines TRBV28 with TRBJ2-6, with D hard to call. CDR3 region: CASSPSGANVLTF. In DNA form, the CDR3 reads TGTGCCAGCAGTCCGTCTGGGGCCAACGTCCTGACTTTC.